The present T cell receptor beta chain was sequenced within a study of naive and memory T cell subsets. Study results and limitations: A clonotype means one alpha or beta sequence, not an alpha/beta pair.

CD4+ T cell IFNgamma after overnight CMV lysate exposure gave donor CMV status. Both TRBC1 and TRBC2 were covered by a beta constant-region primer of two equimolar oligonucleotides. A 12-nucleotide UMI and the SP2 primer were added to the cDNA 3' end by oligonucleotide ligation. Four rounds of PCR amplified the ligated cDNA using nested alpha and beta constant-region primers plus SP2. TCRdb re-analysed the UMI-ligation and nested PCR reads in MiXCR, keeping a single row per CDR3 protein. The sample contains around 160,000 distinct CDR3 sequences, about a sixth of which appear only once. This clonotype was counted only a few times. What it binds is not known. Germline lookup yields CDR1 MNHEY and CDR2 SVGEGT. CDR3 size: 19 residues. Trimming at V came to 3 bases and at J to 0 bases, leaving 15 bases not matched to a gene.

This receptor was identified in a human donor in good health. The gene calls are TRBV6-2 or TRBV6-3 and TRBJ2-7; 9 bases match TRBD2. Sequenced material: naive CD4+ T cells from blood. For the CDR3, the DNA is TGTGCCAGCAGTTATGATCTTGGGCTAGCGGGAAGGAGCTCCTACGAGCAGTACTTC. This sequence encodes CASSYDLGLAGRSSYEQYF.